The entry below gives a single T cell receptor (beta chain) sequence along with its context. TCRdb's table, derived via immunoSEQ multiplex PCR, lists solely in-frame clones and lacks some. Among 300,000 to 350,000 clones listed, 87% were seen once. Germline-derived CDR1 and CDR2 are MNHEY and SVGAGI. V was clipped by 4 bases and J by 8 bases, with 8 bases between them. The CDR3 runs 11 residues. This entry comes from a study of blood T cell repertoires in COVID-19. Study as a whole: In each case, the material was cDNA or gDNA derived from T cells, B-cell-depleted T cells, or PBMCs.

The chain recombines TRBV6-5 with TRBJ1-2; D is uncertain. The TCR originated in a man in his late teens or twenties with active or convalescent COVID-19. Material for sequencing was peripheral blood. The DNA for the CDR3 is TGTGCCAGCAGTTGGCCCGGGGGCTACACCTTC. Protein product: CASSWPGGYTF.